These 10 T cell receptor beta chains were sequenced from one sample in a study of T cell changes during pregnancy in multiple sclerosis. This table comes from immunoSEQ multiplex PCR, and its TCRdb copy is limited to in-frame clones, with some not included. This table holds approximately 59,000 clones, approximately 90% found once. The source was peripheral blood, collected in the third trimester of pregnancy. All receptors come from a female donor in good health, enrolled as a control in a pregnancy study.

This clone was counted only a few times. This rearrangement joins TRBV5-5 to TRBJ1-1; maybe TRBD1 (5 bases). The CDR3 runs to 13 residues. The germline V gene encodes CDR1 SGHKS and CDR2 YYEKEE (reference sequence). Trimming pared 5 bases from V and 4 bases from J, leaving 12 bases between. CDR3 loop: CASRMGGATEAFF. The CDR3 DNA follows: TGTGCCAGCAGGATGGGAGGGGCCACTGAAGCTTTCTTT.

CDR3 sequence: CASSPPVVEAAFF. CDR3 DNA sequence: TGTGCCAGCAGCCCTCCAGTTGTGGAGGCGGCTTTCTTT. V is TRBV7-9 and J is TRBJ1-1; D not resolved. This CDR3 has 13 amino acids. Trimming removed 5 bases at V and 11 bases at J, with 18 bases between. Germline V gives CDR1 SEHNR, CDR2 FQNEAQ (reference sequence).

The V gene is TRBV11-1, the J gene TRBJ2-7; 8 bases agree with TRBD1. The CDR3 runs 16 residues. Germline loops: CDR1 SGHAT, CDR2 FQDESV (reference sequence). Losses at the gene ends were 5 bases for V and 1 base for J; bases not matched to a gene: 10. CDR3 loop: CASSKAPGQASYEQYF. CDR3 coding DNA: TGTGCCAGCAGCAAAGCCCCGGGACAGGCTTCCTACGAGCAGTACTTC.

The chain carries TRBV5-4 and TRBJ2-1, with D perhaps TRBD2 (7 bases). Between the trimmed V and J ends, which lost 1 base and 8 bases, there was a span of 13 bases. This CDR3 comprises 14 residues. CDR1 and CDR2 from the germline V gene are SGHNT and YYREEE (reference sequence). The CDR3 here is CASSLLGGRYEQFF. The CDR3 DNA reads as TGTGCCAGCAGCTTGTTGGGGGGGCGATATGAGCAGTTCTTC.

This clone was picked up a small number of times. J is TRBJ1-6 and V is TRBV14; 10 bases are shared with TRBD1. From germline, CDR1 is SGHDN and CDR2 FVKESK. Trimming at V came to 4 bases and at J to 8 bases, leaving 5 bases not matched to a gene. The CDR3 loop spans 15 amino acids. CDR3 coding DNA: TGTGCCAGCAGCCGACAGGGGGCTTCGTATTCACCCCTCCACTTT. Translating gives CASSRQGASYSPLHF.

The chain is built from TRBV30 and TRBJ1-1; no clear D gene. V gave up 5 bases and J gave up 7 bases, with 8 bases separating them. CDR3 length: 10 amino acids. The germline gives CDR1 GTSNPN, CDR2 SVGIG (reference sequence). The CDR3 sequence: CAWLQSEAFF. The CDR3 region has the DNA TGTGCCTGGTTACAAAGTGAAGCTTTCTTT.

The chain recombines TRBV28 with TRBJ2-1; TRBD1 agrees at 7 bases. This CDR3 is built from 13 residues. In germline, CDR1 is MDHEN, CDR2 SYDVKM. Trimming cost V 6 bases and J 4 bases; bases outside gene matches: 3. CDR3 region: CASSKTGYNEQFF. CDR3 coding DNA: TGTGCCAGCAGCAAGACAGGGTACAATGAGCAGTTCTTC.

The V call is TRBV28, the J call TRBJ1-2, with D unclear. V lost 4 bases, J lost 7 bases, and 19 bases lay in between. The CDR3 contains 15 residues. The germline gives CDR1 MDHEN, CDR2 SYDVKM. CDR3 protein: CASSSPGEAGSGYTF. In DNA, the CDR3 is TGTGCCAGCAGTTCCCCGGGCGAGGCGGGCTCTGGCTACACCTTC.

This clone was detected only once. The J gene is TRBJ1-6, the V gene TRBV10-2, with 8 bases identical to TRBD1. The CDR3 consists of 14 residues. In germline, CDR1 is WSHSY, CDR2 SAAADI. With 7 bases clipped from V and 6 bases from J, the junction kept 5 bases outside the gene matches. This chain's CDR3 is CASTRQGTNSPLHF. The CDR3 region has the DNA TGCGCCAGCACTCGACAGGGGACTAATTCACCCCTCCACTTT.

This chain connects TRBV5-1 to TRBJ2-5; D is ambiguous. V was pared by 4 bases and J by 3 bases, with 10 bases between. Germline CDR1 and CDR2: SGHRS and YFSETQ. The CDR3 runs to 13 residues. The CDR3 spells CASSRYTEETQYF. DNA for the CDR3: TGCGCCAGCAGCCGCTACACAGAAGAGACCCAGTACTTC.